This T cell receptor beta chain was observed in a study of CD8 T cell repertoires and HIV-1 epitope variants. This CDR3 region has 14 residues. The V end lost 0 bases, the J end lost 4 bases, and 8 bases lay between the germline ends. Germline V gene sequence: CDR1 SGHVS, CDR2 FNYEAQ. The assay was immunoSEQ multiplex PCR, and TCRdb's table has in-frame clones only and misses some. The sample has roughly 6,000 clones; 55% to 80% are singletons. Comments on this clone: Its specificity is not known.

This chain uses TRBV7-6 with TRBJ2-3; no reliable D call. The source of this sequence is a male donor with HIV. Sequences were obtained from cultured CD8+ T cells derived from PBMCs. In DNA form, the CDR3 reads TGTGCCAGCAGCTTAGCACCTTTTCCAGATACGCAGTATTTT. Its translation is CASSLAPFPDTQYF. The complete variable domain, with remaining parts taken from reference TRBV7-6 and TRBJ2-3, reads GAGVSQSPRYKVTKRGQDVALRCDPISGHVSLYWYRQALGQGPEFLTYFNYEAQQDKSGLPNDRFSAERPEGSISTLTIQRTEQRDSAMYRCASSLAPFPDTQYFGPGTRLTVL.